This T cell receptor (beta chain) was obtained from a study of OX40 agonist ivuxolimab in advanced cancers. As for the study in general: In this cohort, patients received ivuxolimab, an agonistic anti-OX40 (CD134) antibody. Checkpoint inhibitors had been given previously to under 50% of patients.

Profiled with immunoSEQ multiplex PCR; TCRdb holds only in-frame clones, not every one. The sample includes tens of thousands of clones, about 83% seen only once; the top ten take under 1.5%. Study outcomes and limitations: Not determined was the antigen specificity of the expanded peripheral T cells.

Any history of autoimmune disease or systemic immunosuppression disqualified patients. V lost 10 bases and J lost 4; bases outside the gene matches: 4. Germline CDR1 ENHRY, CDR2 SYGVKD. The CDR3 runs to 13 residues. About this clone itself: Its antigen is unknown.

This clonotype was sampled from an adult with an advanced solid tumor such as melanoma, head and neck, liver or kidney cancer. The V gene is TRBV10-3, the J gene TRBJ1-6; 7 nucleotides agree with TRBD1. The source material was CD4+ or CD8+ T cells sorted from blood, sampled in a trial of the OX40 agonist ivuxolimab. The CDR3 sequence is CATSGQYNSPLHF. The CDR3 region has the DNA TGTGCCACCTCGGGACAGTATAATTCACCCCTCCACTTT.